This TCR beta chain was identified in a study of T cells in Graves' hyperthyroidism and ophthalmopathy. Study in general: Before any treatment, at initial diagnosis, peripheral blood was collected. Findings and limits, study-wide: In the blood, most expanded thyroid clonotypes above 0.001 appeared as well. From stable hyperthyroidism, ophthalmopathy was set apart by a 13 V-J model.

Germline V gene data show CDR1 as MNHEY and CDR2 as SMNVEV (reference sequence). Trimming stripped 4 bases from V and 4 bases from J, with 14 bases between. The CDR3 length is 14 residues. This clonotype was counted ten times or more. The antigen is undetermined. TCR beta CDR3 region amplification was performed from RNA transcripts. A set of HTBI primers served as the primers for a first-round RT-PCR of the TCR CDR3. One entry per CDR3 protein, called by TCRdb with MiXCR from the multiplex PCR reads. Of about 640,000 distinct CDR3 sequences in the sample, approximately 15% were seen once. Among ophthalmopathy patients, the Clinical Activity Score reached at least 3, the NOSPECS grade reached at least 4, and duration remained under 3 months.

This TCR was sampled from a woman between 50 and 59 years old with Graves' ophthalmopathy. The sample comprised blood. This sequence joins TRBV27 and TRBJ2-7, with a possible D match to TRBD1 (6 bases). The CDR3 nucleotides read TGTGCCAGCAGTTACAGGGCCAGCAATTACGAGCAGTACTTC. Its protein is CASSYRASNYEQYF.